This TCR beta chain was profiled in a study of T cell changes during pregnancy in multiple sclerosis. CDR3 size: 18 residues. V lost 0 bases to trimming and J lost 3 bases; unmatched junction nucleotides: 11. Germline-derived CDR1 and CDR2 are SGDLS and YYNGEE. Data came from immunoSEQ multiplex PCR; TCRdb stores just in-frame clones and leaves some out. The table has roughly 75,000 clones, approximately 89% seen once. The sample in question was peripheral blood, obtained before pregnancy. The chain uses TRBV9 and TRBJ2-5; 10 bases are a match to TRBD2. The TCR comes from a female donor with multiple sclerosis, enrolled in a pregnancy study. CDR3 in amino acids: CASSVGSPSGGDKETQYF. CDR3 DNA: TGTGCCAGCAGCGTAGGGTCCCCCAGCGGGGGGGATAAAGAGACCCAGTACTTC.